Given below is one TCR beta chain in context. Its antigen is unknown. The sample originates from a study of shared clonotypes between healthy human individuals. Findings and caveats of the study: In general, naive subsets displayed greater estimated richness than memory subsets did. Shared clonotypes across all four donors exceeded non-shared ones in generation probability.

Terminally differentiated effector memory CD45RA+ cells were excluded by CCR7 positive selection of CD45RO-negative cells. The authors ran the assay at deep level. Generated by immunoSEQ multiplex PCR, the TCRdb table keeps only in-frame clones and is missing some. The sample records approximately 840,000 clones, about 96% being singletons. CDR3 length equals 16 residues. Trimming at V came to 5 bases and at J to 1 base, leaving 8 bases not matched to a gene. Germline CDR1 and CDR2: SNHLY and FYNNEI. This chain links TRBV2 with TRBJ2-1, with 7 bases lining up with TRBD1. The TCR comes from a man aged 25-45 years in good health. The sample consisted of naive CD8+ T cells sorted from blood. CDR3 region: CASSTIWDSSYNEQFF. The CDR3 bases are TGTGCCAGCAGTACAATCTGGGACAGTTCCTACAATGAGCAGTTCTTC.